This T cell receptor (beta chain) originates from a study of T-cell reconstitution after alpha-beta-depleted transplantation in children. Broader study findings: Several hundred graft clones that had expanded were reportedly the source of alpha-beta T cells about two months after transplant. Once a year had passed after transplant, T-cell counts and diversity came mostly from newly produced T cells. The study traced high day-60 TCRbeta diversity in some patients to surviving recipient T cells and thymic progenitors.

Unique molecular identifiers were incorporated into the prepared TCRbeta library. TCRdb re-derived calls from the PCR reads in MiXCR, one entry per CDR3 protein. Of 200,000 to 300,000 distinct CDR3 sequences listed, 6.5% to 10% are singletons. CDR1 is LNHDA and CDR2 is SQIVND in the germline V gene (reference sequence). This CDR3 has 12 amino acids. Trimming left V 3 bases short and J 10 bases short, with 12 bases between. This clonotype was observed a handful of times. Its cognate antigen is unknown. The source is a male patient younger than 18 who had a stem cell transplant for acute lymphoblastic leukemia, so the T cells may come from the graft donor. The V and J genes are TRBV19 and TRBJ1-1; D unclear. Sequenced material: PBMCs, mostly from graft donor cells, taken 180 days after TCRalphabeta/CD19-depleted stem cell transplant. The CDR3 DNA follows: TGTGCCAGTAGTATGGACCGGGCAAGAGCTTTCTTT. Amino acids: CASSMDRARAFF.